This TCR beta chain came from a study of technical replicates of blood from several donors. Germline V gives CDR1 SNHLY, CDR2 FYNNEI. The CDR3 has 16 residues. The trim removed 2 bases at V and 5 bases at J, leaving 9 bases unmatched. The assay was immunoSEQ multiplex PCR, and TCRdb's table has in-frame clones only and misses some. This sample has about 84,000 clones; just over 90% occur once, and the top ten carry under 0.3%. V usage is TRBV2 and J usage is TRBJ2-5, with TRBD2 identical over 9 bases. The sequence came from a human donor in good health. Specimen: T cells isolated from PBMCs. The CDR3 sequence is CASSEMAGGPGETQYF. DNA for the CDR3: TGTGCCAGCAGTGAAATGGCGGGGGGGCCGGGGGAGACCCAGTACTTC. The whole variable domain, remainder taken from reference TRBV2 and TRBJ2-5, is EPEVTQTPSHQVTQMGQEVILRCVPISNHLYFYWYRQILGQKVEFLVSFYNNEISEKSEIFDDQFSVERPDGSNFTLKIRSTKLEDSAMYFCASSEMAGGPGETQYFGPGTRLLVL.